One sample yielded the 9 T cell receptor beta chains listed below, sequenced in a study of blood T cell repertoires in COVID-19. Profiled with immunoSEQ multiplex PCR; TCRdb holds only in-frame clones, not every one. The sample shows 190,000 or so clones, around 86% of them seen only once. Sequenced: peripheral blood. The receptors originated from a woman under 40 with active or convalescent COVID-19.

This chain links TRBV7-9 with TRBJ2-6; possible D gene TRBD2, 6 bases. The germline V and J ends were trimmed by 5 bases and 2 bases, with 13 bases remaining between them. This CDR3 is built from 16 residues. Germline V gene lookup returns CDR1 SEHNR and CDR2 FQNEAQ (reference sequence). CDR3 residues: CASSPWRETGANVLTF. The CDR3 nucleotides are TGTGCCAGCAGCCCCTGGCGGGAAACTGGGGCCAACGTCCTGACTTTC.

V is TRBV10-2 and J is TRBJ1-2; 10 nucleotides line up with TRBD1. Trimming at V came to 3 bases and at J to 6 bases, leaving 28 bases not matched to a gene. Germline V gene sequence: CDR1 WSHSY, CDR2 SAAADI. The CDR3 extends over 22 amino acids. DNA for the CDR3: TGCGCCAGCAGTGATCTCCGGGAGCCCGGGTGGTTCGAGGGGGGACAGGGGAATGGCTACACCTTC. As protein: CASSDLREPGWFEGGQGNGYTF.

This sequence joins TRBV11-2 and TRBJ1-2; 8 nucleotides match TRBD1. The length of the CDR3 is 14 residues. The germline gives CDR1 SGHAT, CDR2 FQNNGV. The trim removed 4 bases at V and 8 bases at J, leaving 9 bases unmatched. The CDR3 sequence is CASSSQGGQDGYTF. The CDR3 DNA follows: TGTGCCAGCAGCTCTCAGGGGGGACAGGACGGCTACACCTTC.

The chain has TRBV6-5 and TRBJ1-2, with TRBD1 as a possible D gene (5 bases). The length of the CDR3 is 13 residues. CDR1 is MNHEY, CDR2 SVGAGI, per germline. Trimming shortened V by 6 bases and J by 2 bases, and 10 bases separated the two germline ends. The CDR3 here is CASSIDRNYGYTF. The CDR3 DNA reads as TGTGCCAGCAGCATAGACAGAAACTATGGCTACACCTTC.

For the CDR3, the DNA is TGTGCCAGCAGCCCAGTCAGTGAAAAACTGTTTTTT. Amino acid sequence: CASSPVSEKLFF. The V gene is TRBV7-9, the J gene TRBJ1-4; D call uncertain. The CDR3 loop spans 12 amino acids. Germline CDR1 is SEHNR and CDR2 is FQNEAQ (reference sequence). The V gene lost 5 bases and the J gene lost 7 bases, with 8 bases spanning the gap.

This clone was detected once. This chain connects TRBV6-2 or TRBV6-3 to TRBJ2-2; 10 bases map to TRBD2. Germline V gene sequence: CDR1 MNHEY, CDR2 SVGEGT. CDR3 length equals 15 residues. V dropped 6 bases and J dropped 1; count of bases not matched to a gene: 2. The CDR3 bases are TGTGCCAGCAGCCCTAGCGGGAGGAACACCGGGGAGCTGTTTTTT. It is translated as CASSPSGRNTGELFF.

Worth noting for this clone: A read error may produce the germline difference seen at one junction end. The chain couples TRBV2 to TRBJ1-4; no definite D call. The germline V gene encodes CDR1 SNHLY and CDR2 FYNNEI. The CDR3 totals 15 residues. The CDR3 protein is CASSPGTGQVPQKVF. The CDR3, as DNA: TGTGCCAGCAGTCCGGGAACGGGTCAAGTACCCCAGAAAGTTTTT.

The chain has TRBV7-9 and TRBJ2-3, with 16 bases fitting TRBD2. The CDR3 sequence is 17 residues long. The ends lost 4 bases at V and 7 bases at J; junction bases unmatched: 8. Germline V gene sequence: CDR1 SEHNR, CDR2 FQNEAQ (reference sequence). CDR3 coding DNA: TGTGCCAGCAGCTCGCCGGGACTAGCGGGAGGGCCGCATACGCAGTATTTT. Translated: CASSSPGLAGGPHTQYF.

This clone was observed a handful of times. J is TRBJ1-5 and V is TRBV6-5; D unclear. The CDR3 spans 13 residues. V lost 2 bases, J lost 5 bases, and 7 bases lay in between. Germline V gene lookup returns CDR1 MNHEY and CDR2 SVGAGI. The CDR3 DNA reads as TGTGCCAGCAGTTACAGGCTAGATCAGCCCCAGCATTTT. It codes for CASSYRLDQPQHF.